One and the same sample provided the 29 T cell receptor beta chains below, sequenced in a study of blood T cell repertoires in COVID-19. The table came from immunoSEQ multiplex PCR; TCRdb's copy has only in-frame clones and leaves some out. The data hold around 300,000 clones, with 88% observed a single time. The sample was peripheral blood. The receptors shown here come from a woman aged 25 to 39 with COVID-19, enrolled during active disease.

The chain links TRBV9 to TRBJ1-3; possible D gene TRBD1, 5 bases. The CDR3 covers 19 residues. Trimming stripped 3 bases from V and 0 bases from J, with 22 bases between. The germline CDR1 and CDR2 sequences are SGDLS and YYNGEE. This chain's CDR3 is CASSEAPLLQGLSGNTIYF. The CDR3 nucleotides are TGTGCCAGCAGCGAAGCCCCCCTTCTCCAGGGCCTCTCTGGAAACACCATATATTTT.

The chain couples TRBV15 to TRBJ2-7; TRBD1 aligns across 10 bases. Trimming cost V 3 bases and J 2 bases; bases outside gene matches: 1. Germline loops: CDR1 LNHNV, CDR2 YYDKDF (reference sequence). This CDR3 contains 14 residues. For the CDR3, the DNA is TGTGCCACCAGCAGGGGGACAGGGGCCTACGAGCAGTACGTC. It translates to CATSRGTGAYEQYV.

The chain couples TRBV11-2 to TRBJ1-2; 7 bases line up with TRBD1. The CDR3 is 14 amino acids. Trimming took 1 base from V and 4 from J; bases not matched to a gene: 3. Germline values: CDR1 SGHAT, CDR2 FQNNGV. The CDR3 nucleotides are TGTGCCAGCAGCTTAGGACAGGGTGGCTATGGCTACACCTTC. Its protein product is CASSLGQGGYGYTF.

This clone appeared once. The chain links TRBV20-1 to TRBJ1-2; no clear D. The CDR3 has 11 residues. V was cut by 5 bases and J by 2 bases, with 6 bases left in between. Per germline, CDR1 DFQATT and CDR2 SNEGSKA (reference sequence). The CDR3 loop reads CSALPNYGYTF. CDR3 in DNA: TGCAGTGCTCTTCCGAACTATGGCTACACCTTC.

This chain connects TRBV19 to TRBJ1-5; D call uncertain. Trimming pared 3 bases from V and 0 bases from J, leaving 9 bases between. CDR3 size: 15 residues. CDR1 is LNHDA, CDR2 SQIVND, per germline (reference sequence). The CDR3 region has the DNA TGTGCCAGTAGTATCTATGGAGCTAGCAATCAGCCCCAGCATTTT. Translating it yields CASSIYGASNQPQHF.

The CDR3 spells CASSLGRGTRGLNEQFF. For the CDR3, the DNA is TGTGCCAGCAGCTTAGGACGGGGGACTAGGGGGTTGAATGAGCAGTTCTTC. The chain joins TRBV13 to TRBJ2-1, with 8 positions matching TRBD2. This CDR3 has 17 amino acids. The V segment lost 0 bases and the J segment 7 bases; nucleotides outside the gene matches: 11. CDR1 PRHDT and CDR2 FYEKMQ come from the germline V gene (reference sequence). The full variable domain, its missing parts supplied by reference TRBV13 and TRBJ2-1, is AAGVIQSPRHLIKEKRETATLKCYPIPRHDTVYWYQQGPGQDPQFLISFYEKMQSDKGSIPDRFSAQQFSDYHSELNMSSLELGDSALYFCASSLGRGTRGLNEQFFGPGTRLTVL.

The V gene is TRBV9, the J gene TRBJ2-1, with TRBD2 matching 9 bases. Germline-derived CDR1 and CDR2 are SGDLS and YYNGEE. This CDR3 is 17 amino acids long. Unmatched junction bases numbered 12, after V lost 0 bases and J lost 8 bases. The CDR3 is CASSVGTSGGFGDEQFF. CDR3 in DNA: TGTGCCAGCAGCGTAGGAACGAGCGGGGGGTTTGGAGATGAGCAGTTCTTC.

The gene calls are TRBV19 and TRBJ2-1; D perhaps matches TRBD2 (6 bases). With 5 bases removed from V and 6 bases from J, the gap between germline ends came to 11 bases. The CDR3 spans 13 residues. The V gene's germline CDR1 is LNHDA and CDR2 SQIVND (reference sequence). Here the CDR3 DNA reads TGTGCCAGTAGTGTGGGACTCCGCAATGAGCAGTTCTTC. Translating it yields CASSVGLRNEQFF.

This chain links TRBV6-1 with TRBJ1-2; 7 bases align to TRBD1. The germline gives CDR1 MNHNS, CDR2 SASEGT. V dropped 0 bases and J dropped 8; count of bases not matched to a gene: 12. CDR3 length equals 16 residues. CDR3 in DNA: TGTGCCAGCAGTGAAGCAAGGGGGCCAACGAGGCAGGGCTACACCTTC. Translated, it gives CASSEARGPTRQGYTF.

This sequence joins TRBV7-2 and TRBJ2-5; no clear D. CDR3 length equals 14 residues. Trimming took off 0 bases at V and 1 base at J, with 6 bases between the two ends. Germline V CDR1 and CDR2: SGHTA, FQGNSA. As DNA, the CDR3 is TGTGCCAGCAGCTTAGCCAGCGTCCAAGAGACCCAGTACTTC. It yields the protein CASSLASVQETQYF.

In this sample, this clone turned up once. The CDR3 region has the DNA TGCGCCAGCAGCCAAGTAGGGGGAAGCCCCTACGAGCAGTACTTC. Translated: CASSQVGGSPYEQYF. This chain connects TRBV4-3 to TRBJ2-7, with D perhaps matching TRBD1 (6 bases). Trimming took 1 base from V and 2 from J, leaving 12 bases between them. The CDR3 extends over 15 amino acids. The germline V gene encodes CDR1 LGHNA and CDR2 YSLEER.

This clone was observed a few times. V is TRBV6-2 or TRBV6-3 and J is TRBJ2-2; 9 nucleotides match TRBD1. This CDR3 contains 17 residues. Germline V gives CDR1 MNHEY, CDR2 SVGEGT. After removal of 2 bases from V and 7 bases from J, the junction contained 11 bases not matched to a gene. The CDR3 nucleotides are TGTGCCAGCAGTTACCCAGGGGACAGGGTGATGAACGGGGAGCTGTTTTTT. This translates into CASSYPGDRVMNGELFF.

The chain employs TRBV7-8 and TRBJ2-2; the D gene is possibly TRBD2 (6 bases). V was clipped by 5 bases and J by 4 bases, with 23 bases between them. The V gene's germline CDR1 is SGHVS and CDR2 FQNEAQ. The CDR3 covers 18 residues. The CDR3 loop reads CASSLLWGEELGTGELFF. DNA for the CDR3: TGTGCCAGCAGCCTACTCTGGGGGGAGGAGTTGGGCACCGGGGAGCTGTTTTTT.

The chain uses TRBV6-1 and TRBJ1-1, with D maybe TRBD1 (6 bases). Germline V gives CDR1 MNHNS, CDR2 SASEGT. With 3 bases removed from V and 1 base from J, the gap between germline ends came to 12 bases. The CDR3 covers 15 residues. In DNA form, the CDR3 reads TGTGCCAGCAGTGACCTAGGGGGGGCGAACACTGAAGCTTTCTTT. Its translation is CASSDLGGANTEAFF.

The V call is TRBV7-2, the J call TRBJ1-5, with D uncertain. The germline gives CDR1 SGHTA, CDR2 FQGNSA. The CDR3 runs to 15 residues. With 0 bases removed from V and 0 bases from J, the gap between germline ends came to 6 bases. CDR3: CASSLAAGSNQPQHF. DNA of the CDR3: TGTGCCAGCAGCTTAGCTGCGGGTAGCAATCAGCCCCAGCATTTT.

The rearrangement joins TRBV18 to TRBJ1-3; D is unclear. From germline, CDR1 is KGHSH and CDR2 LQKENI. V lost 3 bases and J 0 bases, leaving 9 bases between the germline ends. The CDR3 contains 15 residues. The CDR3 reads CASSPPGSSGNTIYF. For the CDR3, the DNA is TGTGCCAGCTCACCTCCCGGGAGCTCTGGAAACACCATATATTTT.

This clone was counted a few times. The J gene is TRBJ1-5, the V gene TRBV5-6; TRBD1 might be the D (5 bases). V lost 4 bases, J lost 3 bases, and 8 bases lay in between. The CDR3 runs to 13 residues. CDR1 and CDR2 (germline): SGHDT, YYEEEE. The CDR3 is CASSVGLNQPQHF. CDR3 bases: TGTGCCAGCAGCGTGGGACTCAATCAGCCCCAGCATTTT.

V usage is TRBV10-3 and J usage is TRBJ2-3; D is perhaps TRBD1 (6 bases). Germline CDR1 and CDR2: ENHRY and SYGVKD. CDR3 length: 16 amino acids. Trimming took 2 bases from V and 2 from J, leaving 14 bases between them. DNA of the CDR3: TGTGCCATCAGTGAGGACCGGGACATTCTCACAGATACGCAGTATTTT. Amino acid sequence: CAISEDRDILTDTQYF.

This chain joins TRBV5-4 and TRBJ2-7; the match to TRBD1 covers 9 bases. CDR1 SGHNT and CDR2 YYREEE come from the germline V gene (reference sequence). The ends lost 4 bases at V and 7 bases at J; junction bases unmatched: 9. This CDR3 has 14 amino acids. CDR3 residues: CASSTYRGRYEQYF. The DNA for the CDR3 is TGTGCCAGCAGCACCTACAGGGGGCGCTATGAGCAGTACTTC.

The chain employs TRBV28 and TRBJ2-5; D is possibly TRBD2 (5 bases). This CDR3 has 14 amino acids. Trimming stripped 5 bases from V and 3 bases from J, with 13 bases between. Germline loops: CDR1 MDHEN, CDR2 SYDVKM. CDR3 DNA sequence: TGTGCCAGCAGTATCCCGAGCGGAGAAGAGACCCAGTACTTC. Protein: CASSIPSGEETQYF.

The chain couples TRBV10-3 to TRBJ2-1; 8 nucleotides match TRBD2. Germline V gives CDR1 ENHRY, CDR2 SYGVKD. CDR3 size: 14 residues. The V gene end was trimmed by 11 bases and the J gene end by 0 bases; junction bases not matched to a gene: 6. The CDR3 protein is CAASAGGSYNEQFF. In DNA, the CDR3 is TGTGCCGCCTCCGCGGGGGGCTCCTACAATGAGCAGTTCTTC.

The chain is built from TRBV6-1 and TRBJ1-2; D perhaps matches TRBD1 (6 bases). The CDR3 consists of 14 residues. Trimming shortened V by 3 bases and J by 8 bases, and 16 bases separated the two germline ends. Germline V gene sequence: CDR1 MNHNS, CDR2 SASEGT. CDR3 amino acids: CASSDRDNGFGYTF. The CDR3 DNA is TGTGCCAGCAGTGACCGGGACAATGGATTCGGCTACACCTTC.

The chain uses TRBV9 and TRBJ1-1, with D hard to call. CDR1 and CDR2 from the germline V gene are SGDLS and YYNGEE. The germline V and J ends were trimmed by 4 bases and 4 bases, with 14 bases remaining between them. This CDR3 is built from 14 residues. Written as DNA, the CDR3 is TGTGCCAGCAGCCCCAGGAGGAGGGTCACTGAAGCTTTCTTT. Residues: CASSPRRRVTEAFF.

The chain links TRBV9 to TRBJ1-5; D may be TRBD1 (6 bases). The CDR3 consists of 14 residues. Germline CDR1 SGDLS, CDR2 YYNGEE. V was cut by 8 bases and J by 3 bases, with 15 bases left in between. CDR3 region: CARPKGQPNQPQHF. The DNA of the CDR3 is TGTGCCAGACCAAAAGGACAGCCCAATCAGCCCCAGCATTTT.

V is TRBV28 and J is TRBJ2-5; 8 bases match TRBD2. The CDR3 consists of 15 residues. Per germline, CDR1 MDHEN and CDR2 SYDVKM. With V trimmed by 5 bases and J by 6 bases, 11 bases remained unmatched. CDR3 amino acids: CASSPLAGGAQTQYF. The CDR3 bases are TGTGCCAGCAGTCCCCTGGCGGGGGGCGCGCAGACCCAGTACTTC.

This chain joins TRBV4-1 and TRBJ1-2, with D perhaps matching TRBD1 (6 bases). Germline CDR1 is MGHRA and CDR2 is YSYEKL. CDR3 length equals 15 residues. V lost 3 bases and J lost 7, with 18 bases in between. CDR3 bases: TGCGCCAGCAGCCACCCAGCCAGGGGTAAAACTGGCTACACCTTC. As protein: CASSHPARGKTGYTF.

Turning to this clone: The germline gene is not matched at one end of the junction; a read error may be the cause. CDR3 residues: CASSVGGEVPRDF. Written as DNA, the CDR3 is TGTGCCAGCAGCGTTGGGGGCGAGGTTCCTCGGGATTTT. The chain uses TRBV9 and TRBJ2-3; the D gene is possibly TRBD1 (6 bases). The CDR3 length is 13 residues. Germline V gene sequence: CDR1 SGDLS, CDR2 YYNGEE.

The gene calls are TRBV6-5 and TRBJ2-2; unclear D gene. The CDR3 runs 16 residues. Trimming shortened V by 0 bases and J by 4 bases, and 12 bases separated the two germline ends. CDR1 MNHEY and CDR2 SVGAGI come from the germline V gene. The chain's CDR3 is CASSYSLVPFTGELFF. The DNA of the CDR3 is TGTGCCAGCAGTTACTCCTTAGTGCCGTTCACCGGGGAGCTGTTTTTT.

The chain is built from TRBV2 and TRBJ1-5, with D tentatively TRBD1 (5 bases). The V gene lost 2 bases and the J gene lost 3 bases, with 8 bases spanning the gap. The CDR3 loop spans 14 amino acids. CDR1 and CDR2 from the germline V gene are SNHLY and FYNNEI. CDR3 DNA: TGTGCCAGCAGTGAAAGACAGCTCAATCAGCCCCAGCATTTT. Residues: CASSERQLNQPQHF.